This entry lists 26 T cell receptor beta chains sequenced from one sample in a study of response to subunit inactivated influenza vaccine. TCRdb re-derived calls from the RT-PCR reads in MiXCR, one entry per CDR3 protein. The sample has 500,000 or so distinct CDR3 sequences, 16% seen once. Here the sequenced sample was CD4+ T cells sorted from PBMCs, taken around 25 months after vaccination. The origin of the receptors is a man aged 45-69 years who received an inactivated influenza vaccine.

Comment on this clonotype: A junction boundary mismatches the germline segment, possibly from a read error. CDR3 sequence: CARSVAWRTYEQYF. The CDR3 DNA reads TGTGCCCGGAGTGTAGCCTGGAGAACCTACGAGCAGTACTTC. This chain connects TRBV30 to TRBJ2-7; D not certain. This CDR3 contains 14 residues. Germline lookup yields CDR1 GTSNPN and CDR2 SVGIG (reference sequence).

There are a few counts of this clonotype. This chain links TRBV6-2 or TRBV6-3 with TRBJ2-1; D is possibly TRBD2 (6 bases). Germline CDR1 and CDR2: MNHEY and SVGEGT. The CDR3 has 15 amino acids. V lost 6 bases, J lost 2 bases, and 14 bases lay in between. CDR3 residues: CASRRLVTPYNEQFF. The CDR3 DNA is TGTGCCAGCAGACGACTAGTCACCCCCTACAATGAGCAGTTCTTC.

The chain couples TRBV7-2 to TRBJ2-1; TRBD2 is a possible D gene (6 bases). CDR3 length: 14 amino acids. CDR1 is SGHTA and CDR2 is FQGNSA in the germline V gene. Trimming took off 1 base at V and 6 bases at J, with 10 bases between the two ends. The CDR3 coding sequence is TGTGCCAGCAGCTTAGTGGAGGGAAGCAATGAGCAGTTCTTC. It specifies CASSLVEGSNEQFF.

This clonotype turned up a few times. V and J are TRBV27 and TRBJ2-7; D perhaps matches TRBD1 (5 bases). Germline values: CDR1 MNHEY, CDR2 SMNVEV (reference sequence). V lost 6 bases and J 2 bases, leaving 20 bases between the germline ends. The length of the CDR3 is 16 residues. In DNA, the CDR3 is TGTGCCAGCAGACCAATCGACAGAATTTCCCCCTACGAGCAGTACTTC. Translating gives CASRPIDRISPYEQYF.

The CDR3 DNA reads as TGCAGTGCCCCGAGGGCAGGGTTGAACACTGAAGCTTTCTTT. Amino acid sequence: CSAPRAGLNTEAFF. The chain employs TRBV20-1 and TRBJ1-1; D is possibly TRBD1 (5 bases). V lost 6 bases to trimming and J lost 0 bases, with 14 bases between them. This CDR3 is built from 14 residues. Germline CDR1 and CDR2: DFQATT and SNEGSKA (reference sequence).

This clonotype was counted only a few times. V is TRBV11-2 and J is TRBJ1-5, with D perhaps matching TRBD1 (5 bases). Trimming cost V 5 bases and J 4 bases, with 18 bases left between them. The CDR3 has 16 amino acids. Germline CDR1 reads SGHAT; CDR2 reads FQNNGV. In nucleotides, the CDR3 is TGTGCCAGCAGCCCCCATTCGGGGGTCGGGAATCAGCCCCAGCATTTT. Translated, it gives CASSPHSGVGNQPQHF.

Only a few counts were recorded for this clonotype. The chain is built from TRBV28 and TRBJ2-4, with 10 bases matching TRBD1. With V trimmed by 2 bases and J by 7 bases, 8 bases remained unmatched. Germline CDR1 reads MDHEN; CDR2 reads SYDVKM. This CDR3 is 16 amino acids long. Written as DNA, the CDR3 is TGTGCCAGCAGTTTAAGGGGGACAGGGGTTTGGAACATTCAGTACTTC. Translation: CASSLRGTGVWNIQYF.

This clonotype was detected many times. The chain joins TRBV4-2 to TRBJ2-7, with D uncertain. The CDR3 is 14 residues long. The germline V gene encodes CDR1 LGHNA and CDR2 YNFKEQ. V was clipped by 1 base and J by 0 bases, with 7 bases between them. This chain's CDR3 is CASSQGRNSYEQYF. CDR3 DNA: TGTGCCAGCAGCCAAGGCCGGAACTCCTACGAGCAGTACTTC.

This clonotype was recorded a few times. The rearrangement uses TRBV6-5 and TRBJ1-3; weak D call: TRBD1 (6 bases). The CDR3 is 15 residues long. From germline, CDR1 is MNHEY and CDR2 SVGAGI. The V end lost 2 bases, the J end lost 3 bases, and 11 bases lay between the germline ends. The CDR3 DNA follows: TGTGCCAGCAGTTACCAGGGGCGGCTTGGAAACACCATATATTTT. It encodes CASSYQGRLGNTIYF.

The chain links TRBV4-1 to TRBJ2-3; 10 bases are shared with TRBD2. J was trimmed by 0 bases and V by 0 bases; bases with no gene match: 6. Per germline, CDR1 MGHRA and CDR2 YSYEKL. The CDR3 is 18 amino acids. DNA for the CDR3: TGCGCCAGCAGCCAAGACAGGGGACTAGCGTTAAGCACAGATACGCAGTATTTT. It is translated as CASSQDRGLALSTDTQYF.

This clonotype was observed at least ten times. CDR3 in amino acids: CASSIAGGNNEQFF. The CDR3 DNA reads as TGCGCCAGCAGTATAGCGGGGGGCAACAATGAGCAGTTCTTC. J is TRBJ2-1 and V is TRBV10-1; 10 positions match TRBD2. The V segment lost 5 bases and the J segment 5 bases; nucleotides outside the gene matches: 3. Germline V gene data show CDR1 as WNHNN and CDR2 as SYGVQD (reference sequence). CDR3 length: 14 amino acids.

This clonotype was recorded at least ten times. The genes are TRBV7-8 and TRBJ1-2; D is unclear. The germline V gene has CDR1 SGHVS and CDR2 FQNEAQ. Trimming removed 5 bases from V and 7 bases from J, with 17 bases in between. The CDR3 extends over 14 amino acids. This chain's CDR3 is CASSPSGSLLGYTF. The CDR3 DNA reads as TGTGCCAGCAGCCCCTCAGGTTCTCTTCTTGGCTACACCTTC.

This chain connects TRBV4-3 to TRBJ2-2; D gene uncertain. The V and J ends lost 1 base and 5 bases respectively, with 8 bases between them. The CDR3 is 14 amino acids. Germline CDR1 is LGHNA and CDR2 is YSLEER. CDR3 amino acids: CASSQVGWTGELFF. Here the CDR3 DNA reads TGCGCCAGCAGCCAAGTAGGTTGGACCGGGGAGCTGTTTTTT.

This chain joins TRBV7-9 and TRBJ1-6, with D unclear. This CDR3 region has 15 residues. Germline V gene sequence: CDR1 SEHNR, CDR2 FQNEAQ (reference sequence). The ends were cut back, 1 base at V and 9 bases at J, with 13 bases in the middle. DNA for the CDR3: TGTGCCAGCAGCTTAGTTTCGGGGTGGGGTTCACCCCTCCACTTT. Encoded protein: CASSLVSGWGSPLHF.

A few counts support this clonotype. The chain carries TRBV5-1 and TRBJ2-2; maybe TRBD1 (6 bases). CDR1 is SGHRS, CDR2 YFSETQ, per germline. The CDR3 runs 14 residues. With 0 bases removed from V and 8 bases from J, the gap between germline ends came to 11 bases. In nucleotides, the CDR3 is TGCGCCAGCAGCTTGGATACAGGGCCTGGGGAGCTGTTTTTT. Protein product: CASSLDTGPGELFF.

This clonotype came up many times. The V and J genes are TRBV4-3 and TRBJ2-2; 8 nucleotides align to TRBD2. This CDR3 has 17 residues. With 3 bases clipped from V and 6 bases from J, the junction kept 12 bases outside the gene matches. The germline V gene encodes CDR1 LGHNA and CDR2 YSLEER. The CDR3 DNA reads as TGCGCCAGCAGCCACACACCCGGGGGGGGAGGCCCCGGGGAGCTGTTTTTT. This codes for CASSHTPGGGGPGELFF.

This clonotype was recorded once. The chain uses TRBV3-1 and TRBJ1-2; TRBD1 aligns across 11 bases. Germline V gene sequence: CDR1 LGHDT, CDR2 YNNKEL (reference sequence). The CDR3 is 11 residues long. V lost 9 bases to trimming and J lost 13 bases; unmatched junction nucleotides: 7. The CDR3 loop is CASSDRGPGTF. CDR3 DNA sequence: TGTGCCAGTTCGGACAGGGGGCCGGGCACCTTC.

This clonotype was seen more than once but under ten times. The chain joins TRBV20-1 to TRBJ2-7; D gene uncertain. Trimming took off 3 bases at V and 5 bases at J, with 14 bases between the two ends. This CDR3 spans 13 amino acids. Per the germline V gene, CDR1 is DFQATT and CDR2 is SNEGSKA (reference sequence). The CDR3 loop reads CSARTAARNEQYF. Written as DNA, the CDR3 is TGCAGTGCTAGGACGGCGGCCCGCAACGAGCAGTACTTC.

This clonotype was counted a few times. The chain joins TRBV7-6 to TRBJ2-7; possibly TRBD2 for D (5 bases). CDR1 is SGHVS and CDR2 is FNYEAQ in the germline V gene. V lost 1 base, J lost 2 bases, and 12 bases lay in between. The CDR3 runs to 15 residues. CDR3 sequence (DNA): TGTGCCAGCAGCTTAGGGTCGGGATCGACCTACGAGCAGTACTTC. Translation gives CASSLGSGSTYEQYF.

The V gene is TRBV12-3 or TRBV12-4, the J gene TRBJ1-1; no clear D. V lost 5 bases and J lost 8, with 12 bases in between. The CDR3 covers 12 residues. The chain's CDR3 is CASSQIGQEAFF. DNA of the CDR3: TGTGCCAGCAGTCAAATTGGGCAGGAAGCTTTCTTT.

This clonotype turned up a few times. The chain combines TRBV12-3 or TRBV12-4 with TRBJ1-1; D might be TRBD1 (5 bases). The CDR3 length is 16 residues. Trimming left V 1 base short and J 7 bases short, with 19 bases between. CDR3 nucleotides: TGTGCCAGCAGTTTAGGGGGATGGGGCCTGCCCTATGAAGCTTTCTTT. The encoded protein is CASSLGGWGLPYEAFF.

This chain joins TRBV7-6 and TRBJ2-7; perhaps D is TRBD1 or TRBD2 (6 bases each). The V gene lost 1 base and the J gene lost 1 base, with 11 bases spanning the gap. This CDR3 region has 15 residues. Germline CDR1 reads SGHVS; CDR2 reads FNYEAQ. This chain's CDR3 is CASSLGQGRSYEQYF. The CDR3 nucleotides are TGTGCCAGCAGCTTAGGGCAGGGGAGGTCCTACGAGCAGTACTTC.

The V gene is TRBV29-1, the J gene TRBJ2-5; D unresolved. Trimming took 2 bases from V and 4 from J, leaving 8 bases between them. Germline CDR1 and CDR2: SQVTM and ANQGSEA. The CDR3 has 12 amino acids. CDR3 nucleotide sequence: TGCAGCGTTGAATGGGGTAGAGAGACCCAGTACTTC. Protein sequence: CSVEWGRETQYF.

Comments on this clonotype: An end of the junction differs from the germline gene, which may be a read error. The chain carries TRBV5-1 and TRBJ2-1; D remains ambiguous. In germline, CDR1 is SGHRS, CDR2 YFSETQ. This CDR3 spans 14 amino acids. CDR3 protein: CASSLAVAEKEQFF. CDR3 DNA sequence: TGCGCGAGCAGCTTGGCCGTTGCTGAGAAAGAGCAGTTCTTC.

The CDR3 spells CATSTGTGATYEQYF. In DNA form, the CDR3 reads TGTGCCACCAGCACTGGGACAGGGGCGACCTACGAGCAGTACTTC. This chain uses TRBV15 with TRBJ2-7, with 10 bases that match TRBD1. V dropped 4 bases and J dropped 2; count of bases not matched to a gene: 5. The CDR3 contains 15 residues. The germline V gene encodes CDR1 LNHNV and CDR2 YYDKDF (reference sequence).

V and J are TRBV27 and TRBJ2-3; 8 bases align to TRBD1. The CDR3 contains 17 residues. Trimming took 5 bases from V and 3 from J; bases not matched to a gene: 13. Germline CDR1 is MNHEY and CDR2 is SMNVEV (reference sequence). The DNA of the CDR3 is TGTGCCAGCAGTGTAGTCCCGGGACAGGAAATTACAGATACGCAGTATTTT. Translation gives CASSVVPGQEITDTQYF.